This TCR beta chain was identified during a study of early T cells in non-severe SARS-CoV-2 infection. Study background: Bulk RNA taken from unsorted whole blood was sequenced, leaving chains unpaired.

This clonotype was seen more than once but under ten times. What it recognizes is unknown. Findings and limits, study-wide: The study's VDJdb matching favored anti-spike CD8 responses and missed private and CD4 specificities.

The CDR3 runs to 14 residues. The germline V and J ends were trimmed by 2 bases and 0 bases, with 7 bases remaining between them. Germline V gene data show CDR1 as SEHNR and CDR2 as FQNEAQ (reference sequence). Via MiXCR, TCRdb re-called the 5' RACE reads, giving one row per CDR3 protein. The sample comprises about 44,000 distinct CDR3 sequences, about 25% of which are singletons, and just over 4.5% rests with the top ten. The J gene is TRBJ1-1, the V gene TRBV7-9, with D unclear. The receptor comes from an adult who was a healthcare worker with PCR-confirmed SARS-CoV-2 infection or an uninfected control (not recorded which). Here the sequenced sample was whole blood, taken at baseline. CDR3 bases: TGTGCCAGCAGCTTATCTCGGCTGAACACTGAAGCTTTCTTT. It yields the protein CASSLSRLNTEAFF.